These 20 T cell receptor beta chains came from one sample sequenced in a study of Graves' ophthalmopathy and Graves' hyperthyroidism. RNA served as the template for amplifying TCR beta CDR3 regions. Scientists carried out first-round RT-PCR using HTBI primers and then a second-round multiplex PCR. From the multiplex PCR reads, TCRdb called clonotypes with MiXCR, one entry per CDR3 protein. The data hold roughly 170,000 distinct CDR3 sequences, with 39% observed a single time. The sample was peripheral blood. All receptors come from a man aged 30-40 years with Graves' ophthalmopathy.

This sequence joins TRBV10-3 and TRBJ1-1, with 7 bases identical to TRBD1. Losses at the gene ends were 5 bases for V and 2 bases for J; bases not matched to a gene: 5. The germline CDR1 and CDR2 sequences are ENHRY and SYGVKD. The CDR3 is 14 residues long. The CDR3 sequence is CAISRGQANTEAFF. CDR3 nucleotides: TGTGCCATCAGTCGAGGACAGGCTAACACTGAAGCTTTCTTT.

This clonotype has only one observation. The rearrangement links TRBV7-6 to TRBJ1-1; possible D gene TRBD1, 5 bases. This CDR3 is built from 16 residues. With 2 bases removed from V and 2 bases from J, the gap between germline ends came to 15 bases. Germline-derived CDR1 and CDR2 are SGHVS and FNYEAQ. The CDR3 coding sequence is TGTGCCAGCAGCTTAACTGGGATCGGGGGTAACACTGAAGCTTTCTTT. Its protein is CASSLTGIGGNTEAFF.

This rearrangement joins TRBV11-2 to TRBJ2-5, with no clear D. Germline CDR1 reads SGHAT; CDR2 reads FQNNGV. This CDR3 contains 14 residues. V lost 2 bases and J lost 4, with 11 bases in between. The CDR3 nucleotides read TGTGCCAGCAGCTTAAGGGCCCCCCGAGAGACCCAGTACTTC. Translation: CASSLRAPRETQYF.

In this sample, this clonotype turned up many times. The V gene is TRBV28, the J gene TRBJ2-7; 8 bases match TRBD1. V shed 4 bases and J 0 bases; nucleotides not matched to a gene: 11. Per the germline V gene, CDR1 is MDHEN and CDR2 is SYDVKM. This CDR3 is built from 17 residues. CDR3 in amino acids: CASSSHTYRGISYEQYF. CDR3 coding DNA: TGTGCCAGCAGTTCCCACACCTACAGGGGGATCTCCTACGAGCAGTACTTC.

This clonotype was seen ten or more times. The rearrangement links TRBV29-1 to TRBJ2-7; D is unresolved. The CDR3 extends over 14 amino acids. Germline V lookup: CDR1 SQVTM, CDR2 ANQGSEA. Trimming removed 3 bases from V and 1 base from J, with 13 bases in between. The CDR3 DNA is TGCAGCGTTGAGAGCCCGGGCAGGTCCTACGAGCAGTACTTC. Its protein is CSVESPGRSYEQYF.

The chain couples TRBV19 to TRBJ1-1; D remains ambiguous. The V end lost 3 bases, the J end lost 4 bases, and 9 bases lay between the germline ends. The CDR3 covers 13 residues. CDR1 LNHDA and CDR2 SQIVND come from the germline V gene (reference sequence). CDR3 sequence reads: CASSIAVGTEAFF. The CDR3 region has the DNA TGTGCCAGTAGTATTGCGGTGGGCACTGAAGCTTTCTTT.

This clonotype was seen at least ten times. The chain recombines TRBV7-2 with TRBJ2-5; D uncertain. Trimming left V 5 bases short and J 0 bases short, with 7 bases between. The CDR3 contains 13 residues. Germline V gene data show CDR1 as SGHTA and CDR2 as FQGNSA. CDR3 in amino acids: CASSPWNQETQYF. The CDR3 DNA reads as TGTGCCAGCAGCCCGTGGAACCAAGAGACCCAGTACTTC.

The rearrangement links TRBV28 to TRBJ2-5; 7 bases map to TRBD2. The CDR3 length is 16 residues. V was clipped by 2 bases and J by 4 bases; unmatched bases: 10. From germline, CDR1 is MDHEN and CDR2 SYDVKM. CDR3 nucleotide sequence: TGTGCCAGCAGTTTAGGCCAGGCCAGGGAGGGAGAGACCCAGTACTTC. Amino acid sequence: CASSLGQAREGETQYF.

This clonotype was counted many times. The chain employs TRBV4-1 and TRBJ1-2, with 7 bases aligning to TRBD1. CDR1 and CDR2 from the germline V gene are MGHRA and YSYEKL. V lost 6 bases and J lost 8; bases outside the gene matches: 9. This CDR3 is built from 13 residues. This chain's CDR3 is CASRSDREGGYTF. The DNA of the CDR3 is TGCGCCAGCAGGTCCGACAGGGAAGGCGGCTACACCTTC.

This clonotype was counted between two and nine times. The rearrangement uses TRBV6-5 and TRBJ2-5, with TRBD2 identical over 11 bases. This CDR3 spans 16 amino acids. Germline V gene lookup returns CDR1 MNHEY and CDR2 SVGAGI. The V and J ends lost 0 bases and 2 bases, in that order; junction bases with no gene match: 2. The CDR3 DNA follows: TGTGCCAGCAGTTACTCACTAGCGGGGGAGCAAGAGACCCAGTACTTC. Protein sequence: CASSYSLAGEQETQYF.

The genes are TRBV6-1 and TRBJ1-1; D is perhaps TRBD1 (5 bases). The CDR3 totals 13 residues. Trimming removed 7 bases from V and 5 bases from J, with 14 bases in between. CDR1 and CDR2 (germline): MNHNS, SASEGT. The CDR3: CASTSGRGTEAFF. The CDR3 nucleotides are TGTGCCAGCACCTCGGGGAGGGGAACTGAAGCTTTCTTT.

The V and J genes are TRBV6-2 or TRBV6-3 and TRBJ1-1; D is perhaps TRBD1 (6 bases). The CDR3 runs 14 residues. V was shortened by 5 bases and J by 2 bases, with 12 bases between the two germline ends. The germline V gene encodes CDR1 MNHEY and CDR2 SVGEGT. CDR3 in amino acids: CASSGQSPNTEAFF. The CDR3 DNA sequence: TGTGCCAGCAGTGGACAGTCGCCCAACACTGAAGCTTTCTTT.

This clonotype was seen many times. The chain recombines TRBV30 with TRBJ1-1, with unresolved D. V was cut by 0 bases and J by 8 bases, with 10 bases left in between. Per the germline V gene, CDR1 is GTSNPN and CDR2 is SVGIG (reference sequence). This CDR3 comprises 12 residues. The CDR3, as DNA: TGTGCCTGGAGTGTACTCGGACGGGAAGCTTTCTTT. It is translated as CAWSVLGREAFF.

This clonotype was seen only a few times. The chain combines TRBV25-1 with TRBJ1-6; 8 bases are shared with TRBD1. The CDR3 contains 15 residues. Germline CDR1 reads MGHDK; CDR2 reads SYGVNS. The junction had 4 bases not matched to a gene; V was cut back by 1 base and J by 8 bases. The CDR3 DNA reads as TGTGCCAGCAGTGAATCTGCGACAGGGGATTCACCCCTCCACTTT. Encoded protein: CASSESATGDSPLHF.

Many counts were recorded for this clonotype. J is TRBJ2-2 and V is TRBV12-3 or TRBV12-4; the match to TRBD2 covers 8 bases. With V trimmed by 3 bases and J by 2 bases, 11 bases remained unmatched. This CDR3 region has 18 residues. The CDR3 region has the DNA TGTGCCAGCAGTTTCGTATACCGGGAGGGCGAAAACACCGGGGAGCTGTTTTTT. Encoded protein: CASSFVYREGENTGELFF.

Many counts were recorded for this clonotype. This chain connects TRBV19 to TRBJ2-7; 8 bases match TRBD1. This CDR3 contains 15 residues. The germline CDR1 and CDR2 sequences are LNHDA and SQIVND (reference sequence). With V trimmed by 6 bases and J by 1 base, 8 bases remained unmatched. CDR3 nucleotide sequence: TGTGCCAGTAGGCCAGGGACAGGCGGTTCCTACGAGCAGTACTTC. It yields the protein CASRPGTGGSYEQYF.

The rearrangement links TRBV30 to TRBJ1-5; D remains unclear. Germline-derived CDR1 and CDR2 are GTSNPN and SVGIG (reference sequence). V lost 4 bases to trimming and J lost 5 bases, with 15 bases between them. The CDR3 contains 14 residues. The CDR3 DNA follows: TGTGCCTGGAAATGGGAACTTTGGGATCAGCCCCAGCATTTT. Its translation: CAWKWELWDQPQHF.

The gene calls are TRBV28 and TRBJ2-5, with D unclear. The CDR3 runs 14 residues. The V gene lost 2 bases and the J gene lost 5 bases, with 12 bases spanning the gap. Per germline, CDR1 MDHEN and CDR2 SYDVKM. The CDR3 reads CASSLEGTRETQYF. CDR3 bases: TGTGCCAGCAGTTTAGAAGGCACGCGGGAGACCCAGTACTTC.

The chain uses TRBV15 and TRBJ1-1; D might be TRBD1 (6 bases). Trimming removed 2 bases at V and 2 bases at J, with 9 bases between. The CDR3 is 14 amino acids. Per the germline V gene, CDR1 is LNHNV and CDR2 is YYDKDF (reference sequence). CDR3 sequence: CATSRNRANTEAFF. Written as DNA, the CDR3 is TGTGCCACCAGCAGAAACAGGGCAAACACTGAAGCTTTCTTT.

The chain couples TRBV6-1 to TRBJ2-7; no clear D. V was shortened by 7 bases and J by 4 bases, with 11 bases between the two germline ends. Germline V lookup: CDR1 MNHNS, CDR2 SASEGT. This CDR3 comprises 12 residues. The CDR3 protein is CASNTGTYEQYF. The CDR3 region has the DNA TGTGCCAGCAACACCGGAACTTACGAGCAGTACTTC.